This T cell receptor beta chain was sequenced in a study of blood T cell repertoires in COVID-19. About the study: T cells, B-cell-depleted T cells, or PBMCs supplied cDNA or gDNA.

Only in-frame clones appear in the TCRdb table, and some are missing; sequencing was by immunoSEQ multiplex PCR. The top ten clones hold roughly 1.9% of a sample with about 98,000 clones, just under 95% of them seen once. V lost 5 bases and J 3 bases, leaving 11 bases between the germline ends. Germline CDR1 is SGHTA and CDR2 is FQGNSA. The CDR3 length is 13 residues. Seattle cases were enrolled at active infection and followed longitudinally. This clone was detected only a few times. The source of this sequence is a woman between 50 and 59 years old with COVID-19, enrolled during active disease. Specimen: peripheral blood. The chain employs TRBV7-2 and TRBJ2-7; no clear D. CDR3 coding DNA: TGTGCCAGCAGCGCCAGACATGTCTACGAGCAGTACTTC. It is translated as CASSARHVYEQYF.